One and the same sample provided the 13 T cell receptor beta chains below, sequenced in a study of blood T cells in healthy people across ages. A sample-barcoded 5' primer and a J-beta primer mix were used in a second PCR of about 6 to 11 cycles. MiXCR, run by TCRdb on the 5' RACE reads, gives a single entry per CDR3 protein. The table records approximately 1,000,000 distinct CDR3 sequences, under 45% of them present only once. Sequenced sample: blood. These receptors all come from a woman aged 55-69 years in good health.

CDR3: CASSWTGGNEQYF. CDR3 nucleotides: TGTGCCAGCAGTTGGACAGGGGGCAACGAGCAGTACTTC. The chain recombines TRBV27 with TRBJ2-7; TRBD1 agrees at 11 bases. The V gene end was trimmed by 4 bases and the J gene end by 5 bases; junction bases not matched to a gene: 1. The CDR3 loop spans 13 amino acids. In germline, CDR1 is MNHEY, CDR2 SMNVEV (reference sequence).

With respect to this clonotype: An end of the junction does not agree with germline; a read error may underlie this. This chain joins TRBV9 and TRBJ2-1; no reliable D call. The germline V gene encodes CDR1 SGDLS and CDR2 YYNGEE. The CDR3 spans 16 residues. CDR3: CASSVGGSSSYNEQFF. In nucleotides, the CDR3 is TGTGCCAGCAGCGTAGGGGGTTCAAGCTCCTATAATGAGCAGTTCTTC.

This clonotype was counted at least ten times. This sequence joins TRBV28 and TRBJ2-7; TRBD1 might be the D (5 bases). Trimming stripped 1 base from V and 3 bases from J, with 10 bases between. Germline V gene lookup returns CDR1 MDHEN and CDR2 SYDVKM. The CDR3 is 14 residues long. The CDR3 DNA is TGTGCCAGCAGTTTATTAGGGGCAAACTACGAGCAGTACTTC. This sequence encodes CASSLLGANYEQYF.

There are many counts of this clonotype. CDR3 residues: CAIGGTGLTDTQYF. DNA of the CDR3: TGTGCCATCGGCGGGACAGGGCTTACAGATACGCAGTATTTT. This chain uses TRBV10-3 with TRBJ2-3, with 9 bases aligning to TRBD1. The CDR3 totals 14 residues. Germline-derived CDR1 and CDR2 are ENHRY and SYGVKD. V gave up 8 bases and J gave up 3 bases; unmatched junction bases: 6.

Many counts were recorded for this clonotype. The junction and the germline gene differ at one end; a read error may be behind it. The rearrangement links TRBV5-1 to TRBJ2-7; D remains ambiguous. Germline CDR1 is SGHRS and CDR2 is YFSETQ. The CDR3 contains 14 residues. This CDR3 is CASSLEASSYEQYF. The CDR3 bases are TGTGCCAGCAGCTTAGAGGCCAGCAGCTACGAGCAGTACTTC.

The CDR3 sequence: CSVRQGMRDEQYF. The DNA for the CDR3 is TGCAGCGTCCGACAGGGGATGCGGGACGAGCAGTACTTC. This chain links TRBV29-1 with TRBJ2-7; the match to TRBD1 covers 8 bases. Germline CDR1 and CDR2: SQVTM and ANQGSEA. The CDR3 totals 13 residues. Unmatched junction bases numbered 9, after V lost 6 bases and J lost 5 bases.

The rearrangement uses TRBV29-1 and TRBJ2-5; 9 positions match TRBD2. Germline V gene data show CDR1 as SQVTM and CDR2 as ANQGSEA. The V and J ends lost 5 bases and 7 bases, in that order; junction bases with no gene match: 14. CDR3 size: 15 residues. CDR3 loop: CSVPSGKIPKRTQYF. The CDR3 coding sequence is TGCAGCGTTCCTAGCGGGAAGATTCCCAAGAGGACCCAGTACTTC.

Worth noting for this clonotype: A much larger clone lies one base from this, so it may be a read error. The chain links TRBV29-1 to TRBJ2-7; D remains unclear. This CDR3 region has 12 residues. Germline V gene sequence: CDR1 SQVTM, CDR2 ANQGSEA. In DNA, the CDR3 is TGCAACGTTCTAGGGATGTCTTACGAGCAGTACTTC. Residues: CNVLGMSYEQYF.

Ten or more counts support this clonotype. The chain employs TRBV15 and TRBJ2-5; TRBD1 matches at 9 bases. V lost 6 bases to trimming and J lost 11 bases; unmatched junction nucleotides: 13. CDR3 length: 14 residues. Per the germline V gene, CDR1 is LNHNV and CDR2 is YYDKDF (reference sequence). In DNA form, the CDR3 reads TGTGCCACCAGTCCGGGACAGGGTGTGTCTGAGCAGTACTTC. Amino acids: CATSPGQGVSEQYF.

The chain couples TRBV3-1 to TRBJ2-7; D call uncertain. V was cut by 0 bases and J by 7 bases, with 16 bases left in between. The germline V gene has CDR1 LGHDT and CDR2 YNNKEL (reference sequence). This CDR3 is built from 15 residues. CDR3 bases: TGTGCCAGCAGCCAAGATATGGCTAGTGGCAATGAGCAGTACTTC. It translates to CASSQDMASGNEQYF.

The chain joins TRBV20-1 to TRBJ2-1; 9 bases map to TRBD2. Per germline, CDR1 DFQATT and CDR2 SNEGSKA (reference sequence). This CDR3 comprises 15 residues. The V and J ends lost 4 bases and 3 bases, in that order; junction bases with no gene match: 7. CDR3: CSAIGLAGFYNEQFF. The CDR3 DNA follows: TGCAGTGCTATCGGGCTAGCGGGATTCTACAATGAGCAGTTCTTC.

The sample holds a few counts of this clonotype. The V call is TRBV6-1, the J call TRBJ2-7; D tentatively fits TRBD1 or TRBD2 (5 bases each). Germline assignment: CDR1 MNHNS and CDR2 SASEGT. This CDR3 is 16 amino acids long. Trimming removed 0 bases at V and 2 bases at J, with 14 bases between. As DNA, the CDR3 is TGTGCCAGCAGTGAAGCGAGGGTAGGGGCGGCCTACGAGCAGTACTTC. This sequence encodes CASSEARVGAAYEQYF.

This clonotype was detected a few times. The genes are TRBV7-9 and TRBJ2-7; TRBD1 agrees at 7 bases. V lost 4 bases, J lost 0 bases, and 12 bases stayed unmatched. This CDR3 contains 17 residues. Germline V CDR1 and CDR2: SEHNR, FQNEAQ (reference sequence). The CDR3 DNA reads as TGTGCCAGCAGCTCTTCCGATCGGACAGGAGACTCCTACGAGCAGTACTTC. Its translation: CASSSSDRTGDSYEQYF.